The table lists the clone carrying this T cell receptor beta chain with a count of one. Its cognate antigen is unknown. J gave up 1 base and V 2 bases, and 3 bases lay outside the gene matches. Per germline, CDR1 SGHVS and CDR2 FNYEAQ. The CDR3 is 15 residues long. In the PCR, 60 Vbeta and 13 Jbeta primers were used. Libraries were prepared by immunoSEQ multiplex PCR; TCRdb keeps only in-frame clonotypes and omits some of them. Of approximately 130,000 clones detected, 75% appear once; the ten largest clones hold 2.5% to 3.5%. This record belongs to a study of cytomegalovirus exposure and HLA in healthy donors. Whole-study results and caveats: The authors later found HLA-associated TCR beta chains more clonally expanded than equally common others. A later analysis found common viral pathogens apparently linked to several of the most significant clusters.

The J gene is TRBJ2-5, the V gene TRBV7-6; TRBD2 matches at 8 bases. The specimen was PBMCs. This clonotype was sampled from a woman in her forties in good health and CMV-seropositive. The CDR3: CASSLSRGVQETQYF. The CDR3 coding sequence is TGTGCCAGCAGCTTATCGCGGGGGGTCCAAGAGACCCAGTACTTC.